The present TCR beta chain was sequenced within a study of cytomegalovirus exposure and HLA in healthy donors (dated by TCRdb to the late 2010s). Concerning the study at large: According to a later analysis, one platform produced both the 110 or so validation repertoires and the roughly 660 repertoires of the first cohort. The aim of the study was to test whether cataloging public T cell receptors could identify signatures of past pathogen exposure. A separate validation cohort of roughly 120 different subjects was used in addition to the approximately 640-subject first cohort. The study combined high-throughput TCR immunosequencing, statistical association of individual TCRs with disease status, and machine learning to predict cytomegalovirus infection status. The study at large found these results: It was suggested by the authors that the approach could potentially be generalized to other disease states and immunological phenotypes. A later analysis lacked HLA typing for the validation cohort, so it scored co-occurrence in that cohort across all 110 or so repertoires. Cytomegalovirus status was reported to be diagnosed by the classifier with high specificity and sensitivity in both the original and validation cohorts. In vitro tests confirmed that a few of the cytomegalovirus-associated TCR beta chains recognize cytomegalovirus antigens. The study gave a list of about 150 TCR beta chains associated with cytomegalovirus. Most TCR sequences were seen in very few donors, while some public TCRs were found in many individuals. In a later analysis, TCRs clustered in the first cohort were found to also tend to co-occur in the 120 validation repertoires, with around 94% of cluster scores above 0.

The CDR3 sequence holds 16 residues, the cysteine and phenylalanine included. Just the 48-base CDR3 DNA is kept, in frame starting at base 1. V is trimmed back by 0 bases and J by 8 bases, and the junction contains 7 bases that no gene match accounts for. The germline V gene supplies CDR1 LGHNA and CDR2 YSLEER. About this clone: Its specific antigen is unknown. Base qualities are not provided; no much larger clone lies one nucleotide away.

The library was generated by the immunoSEQ multiplex PCR assay. The study's processing was this. A statistical classification framework was built for diagnosing cytomegalovirus status from the catalog of TCR beta chain sequences. TCRdb stores this immuneACCESS table with in-frame sequences only. Part of the clones is absent; in the studies checked, under half of the shortfall reflects unresolved V genes, and no reason is known for the rest. That table supplies the V and J calls and clone size; D and trimming were determined from the DNA. The sample table holds about 340,000 clones, of which more than 80% were seen once. The ten largest clones take up 0.75% to 0.85% of the sample. Donors formed part of the validation cohort, which comprised some 120 subjects and was distinct from the first cohort of under 800 subjects.

The TCR comes from a woman aged 18 to 35 in good health and CMV-seronegative. The material sequenced was PBMCs. The sequence is built from TRBV4-3 and TRBJ2-1; the central 10 bases match TRBD1. The CDR3 in this case is CASSQDMGDRGYEQFF. The sequenced DNA: TGCGCCAGCAGCCAAGACATGGGGGACAGGGGTTATGAGCAGTTCTTC.